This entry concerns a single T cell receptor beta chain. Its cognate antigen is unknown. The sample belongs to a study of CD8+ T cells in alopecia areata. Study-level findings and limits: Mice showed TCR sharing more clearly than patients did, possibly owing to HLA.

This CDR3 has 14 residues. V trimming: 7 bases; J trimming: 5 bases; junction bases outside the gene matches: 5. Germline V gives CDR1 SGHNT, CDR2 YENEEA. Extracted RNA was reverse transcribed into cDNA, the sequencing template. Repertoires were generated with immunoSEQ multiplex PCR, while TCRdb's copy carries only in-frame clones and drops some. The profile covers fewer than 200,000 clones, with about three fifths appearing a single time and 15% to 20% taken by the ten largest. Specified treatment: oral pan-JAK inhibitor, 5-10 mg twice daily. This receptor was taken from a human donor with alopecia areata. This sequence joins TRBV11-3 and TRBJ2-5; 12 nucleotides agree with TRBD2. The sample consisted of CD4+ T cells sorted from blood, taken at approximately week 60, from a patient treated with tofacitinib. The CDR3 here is CASTNLAGGETQYF. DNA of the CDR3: TGTGCCAGCACCAATCTAGCGGGGGGGGAGACCCAGTACTTC. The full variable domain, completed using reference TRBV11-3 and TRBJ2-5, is EAGVVQSPRYKIIEKKQPVAFWCNPISGHNTLYWYLQNLGQGPELLIRYENEEAVDDSQLPKDRFSAERLKGVDSTLKIQPAELGDSAVYLCASTNLAGGETQYFGPGTRLLVL.